This T cell receptor (beta chain) was captured by sequencing in a study of blood T cells in healthy people across ages. The CDR3 loop spans 17 amino acids. The germline V gene has CDR1 SGHTA and CDR2 FQGTGA. The V gene lost 3 bases and the J gene lost 0 bases, with 16 bases spanning the gap. The second PCR ran roughly 6 to 12 cycles with a sample-barcoded 5' primer and J-beta primers. Each cDNA molecule received a tag from a template-switch adaptor that had 12 random nucleotides. A minimum of 2.5 million CDR3-containing paired-end reads was obtained for each sample. TCRdb re-derived calls from the 5' RACE reads in MiXCR, one entry per CDR3 protein. The sample records roughly 860,000 distinct CDR3 sequences, 62% being singletons. Details on this clonotype: No antigen is known for it.

The study recruited healthy Caucasian donors from Russia who were aged about 6 to 90. Study observations and caveats: No conclusive comparison of naive versus antigen-experienced cells was possible with unsorted PBMCs.

This rearrangement joins TRBV7-3 to TRBJ2-3; D not resolved. The clonotype was recovered from a man aged 30 to 39 in good health. The source material was blood. The CDR3 protein is CASSFAVGSGSTDTQYF. Here the CDR3 DNA reads TGTGCCAGCAGCTTTGCTGTAGGCTCTGGGAGCACAGATACGCAGTATTTT.